The 15 T cell receptor beta chains below all came from one sample that was sequenced in a study of regulatory and conventional T cells in RAG deficiency. Using immunoSEQ multiplex PCR, the repertoire was profiled, and TCRdb retains in-frame clones only, with some absent. In the table there are 30,000 to 35,000 clones, approximately 90% of which are singletons. These data were likewise used in another study, on regulatory T cells. That work contributes: Primers: 52 TRBV forward and 13 TRBJ reverse.

Sequenced material: CD8+ T cells sorted from blood. The receptors come from a human donor in good health.

V is TRBV7-9 and J is TRBJ1-2; the D is unclear. This CDR3 contains 14 residues. The V and J ends lost 3 bases and 2 bases respectively, with 10 bases between them. Germline lookup yields CDR1 SEHNR and CDR2 FQNEAQ (reference sequence). In DNA, the CDR3 is TGTGCCAGCAGCTTTACGGGTGAAAACTATGGCTACACCTTC. Its protein product is CASSFTGENYGYTF.

The V gene is TRBV27, the J gene TRBJ1-1; D gene unclear. Trimming took 5 bases from V and 2 from J, leaving 6 bases between them. Germline V CDR1 and CDR2: MNHEY, SMNVEV (reference sequence). The CDR3 has 12 amino acids. CDR3 residues: CASSPGNTEAFF. The CDR3, as DNA: TGTGCCAGCAGTCCAGGAAACACTGAAGCTTTCTTT.

This rearrangement joins TRBV6-6 to TRBJ2-7, with TRBD1 matching over 8 bases. The germline CDR1 and CDR2 sequences are MNHNY and SVGAGI (reference sequence). The CDR3 covers 12 residues. Trimming at V came to 5 bases and at J to 5 bases, leaving 2 bases not matched to a gene. The DNA for the CDR3 is TGTGCCAGCAGTCAGGGGGCCCACGAGCAGTACTTC. Translating it yields CASSQGAHEQYF.

Written as DNA, the CDR3 is TGTGCCAGTAGTATAGGAGGAGACACCGGGGAGCTGTTTTTT. Protein sequence: CASSIGGDTGELFF. The rearrangement uses TRBV19 and TRBJ2-2; D gene unclear. Trimming stripped 1 base from V and 3 bases from J, with 6 bases between. This CDR3 contains 14 residues. Germline lookup yields CDR1 LNHDA and CDR2 SQIVND (reference sequence).

The rearrangement links TRBV28 to TRBJ1-2, with 11 bases that match TRBD1. CDR3 length: 16 amino acids. Trimming took 8 bases from V and 4 from J; bases not matched to a gene: 12. Germline CDR1 and CDR2: MDHEN and SYDVKM. The CDR3 protein is CASSPGQGDFPYGYTF. In DNA, the CDR3 is TGTGCCAGCTCTCCGGGACAGGGGGATTTCCCCTATGGCTACACCTTC.

The chain joins TRBV7-9 to TRBJ2-5; no clear D gene. This CDR3 comprises 15 residues. Germline V gene lookup returns CDR1 SEHNR and CDR2 FQNEAQ (reference sequence). Trimming stripped 5 bases from V and 2 bases from J, with 15 bases between. This chain's CDR3 is CASSPRAQMQETQYF. The DNA for the CDR3 is TGTGCCAGCAGCCCACGGGCCCAGATGCAAGAGACCCAGTACTTC.

The chain uses TRBV29-1 and TRBJ2-2; D is unclear. V was shortened by 1 base and J by 4 bases, with 7 bases between the two germline ends. CDR3 length: 13 amino acids. Germline V gene sequence: CDR1 SQVTM, CDR2 ANQGSEA. CDR3 loop: CSVEGLSTGELFF. CDR3 nucleotides: TGCAGCGTTGAAGGCCTGAGCACCGGGGAGCTGTTTTTT.

This rearrangement joins TRBV6-6 to TRBJ1-5; tentative D call: TRBD1 (5 bases). The germline gives CDR1 MNHNY, CDR2 SVGAGI (reference sequence). This CDR3 region has 14 residues. V was clipped by 2 bases and J by 4 bases, with 9 bases between them. DNA for the CDR3: TGTGCCAGCAGTTACGGGACTGGGAATCAGCCCCAGCATTTT. It codes for CASSYGTGNQPQHF.

V is TRBV19 and J is TRBJ2-7, with D possibly matching TRBD2 (6 bases). V lost 3 bases, J lost 5 bases, and 11 bases lay in between. The germline V gene encodes CDR1 LNHDA and CDR2 SQIVND (reference sequence). The CDR3 runs to 13 residues. CDR3 in DNA: TGTGCCAGTAGTATCCGGGGGTCTGACGAGCAGTACTTC. It specifies CASSIRGSDEQYF.

V is TRBV27 and J is TRBJ1-4; no reliable D call. The germline V gene encodes CDR1 MNHEY and CDR2 SMNVEV (reference sequence). The V and J ends lost 5 bases and 8 bases respectively, with 15 bases between them. The CDR3 runs to 14 residues. The CDR3 sequence: CASSPEALREKLFF. Written as DNA, the CDR3 is TGTGCCAGCAGTCCCGAGGCCCTAAGGGAAAAACTGTTTTTT. Variable domain in full (rest from reference TRBV27 and TRBJ1-4): EAQVTQNPRYLITVTGKKLTVTCSQNMNHEYMSWYRQDPGLGLRQIYYSMNVEVTDKGDVPEGYKVSRKEKRNFPLILESPSPNQTSLYFCASSPEALREKLFFGSGTQLSVL.

The V call is TRBV9, the J call TRBJ1-1; 9 nucleotides agree with TRBD1. Germline V gives CDR1 SGDLS, CDR2 YYNGEE. The CDR3 totals 15 residues. V lost 3 bases and J lost 3; bases outside the gene matches: 6. As DNA, the CDR3 is TGTGCCAGCAGCGGGCGGGACAGGGTGGACACTGAAGCTTTCTTT. This translates into CASSGRDRVDTEAFF.

The chain links TRBV28 to TRBJ2-7, with a weak D call TRBD1 (5 bases). Germline V gene data show CDR1 as MDHEN and CDR2 as SYDVKM. CDR3 size: 15 residues. Trimming removed 3 bases from V and 3 bases from J, with 15 bases in between. The CDR3 here is CASSFITQGNYEQYF. CDR3 DNA: TGTGCCAGCAGTTTCATTACCCAGGGTAACTACGAGCAGTACTTC.

The chain joins TRBV28 to TRBJ2-7; D is possibly TRBD1 (6 bases). Looked up from germline, CDR1 is MDHEN and CDR2 is SYDVKM. V was pared by 2 bases and J by 3 bases, with 11 bases between. CDR3 length equals 14 residues. CDR3 in DNA: TGTGCCAGCAGTTTAAACCAGGGGCACTACGAGCAGTACTTC. Its translation: CASSLNQGHYEQYF.

The chain carries TRBV19 and TRBJ2-3, with 7 bases identical to TRBD2. CDR1 and CDR2 (germline): LNHDA, SQIVND (reference sequence). Trimming cost V 2 bases and J 2 bases; bases outside gene matches: 1. This CDR3 has 14 amino acids. In DNA form, the CDR3 reads TGTGCCAGTAGTATAAGGGACTACACAGATACGCAGTATTTT. Encoded protein: CASSIRDYTDTQYF.

The chain employs TRBV19 and TRBJ2-1; D not certain. Trimming cost V 3 bases and J 4 bases, with 13 bases left between them. Germline CDR1 and CDR2: LNHDA and SQIVND (reference sequence). The CDR3 consists of 15 residues. CDR3 bases: TGTGCCAGTAGTATTAGTGGCTTGGAATACAATGAGCAGTTCTTC. As protein: CASSISGLEYNEQFF.